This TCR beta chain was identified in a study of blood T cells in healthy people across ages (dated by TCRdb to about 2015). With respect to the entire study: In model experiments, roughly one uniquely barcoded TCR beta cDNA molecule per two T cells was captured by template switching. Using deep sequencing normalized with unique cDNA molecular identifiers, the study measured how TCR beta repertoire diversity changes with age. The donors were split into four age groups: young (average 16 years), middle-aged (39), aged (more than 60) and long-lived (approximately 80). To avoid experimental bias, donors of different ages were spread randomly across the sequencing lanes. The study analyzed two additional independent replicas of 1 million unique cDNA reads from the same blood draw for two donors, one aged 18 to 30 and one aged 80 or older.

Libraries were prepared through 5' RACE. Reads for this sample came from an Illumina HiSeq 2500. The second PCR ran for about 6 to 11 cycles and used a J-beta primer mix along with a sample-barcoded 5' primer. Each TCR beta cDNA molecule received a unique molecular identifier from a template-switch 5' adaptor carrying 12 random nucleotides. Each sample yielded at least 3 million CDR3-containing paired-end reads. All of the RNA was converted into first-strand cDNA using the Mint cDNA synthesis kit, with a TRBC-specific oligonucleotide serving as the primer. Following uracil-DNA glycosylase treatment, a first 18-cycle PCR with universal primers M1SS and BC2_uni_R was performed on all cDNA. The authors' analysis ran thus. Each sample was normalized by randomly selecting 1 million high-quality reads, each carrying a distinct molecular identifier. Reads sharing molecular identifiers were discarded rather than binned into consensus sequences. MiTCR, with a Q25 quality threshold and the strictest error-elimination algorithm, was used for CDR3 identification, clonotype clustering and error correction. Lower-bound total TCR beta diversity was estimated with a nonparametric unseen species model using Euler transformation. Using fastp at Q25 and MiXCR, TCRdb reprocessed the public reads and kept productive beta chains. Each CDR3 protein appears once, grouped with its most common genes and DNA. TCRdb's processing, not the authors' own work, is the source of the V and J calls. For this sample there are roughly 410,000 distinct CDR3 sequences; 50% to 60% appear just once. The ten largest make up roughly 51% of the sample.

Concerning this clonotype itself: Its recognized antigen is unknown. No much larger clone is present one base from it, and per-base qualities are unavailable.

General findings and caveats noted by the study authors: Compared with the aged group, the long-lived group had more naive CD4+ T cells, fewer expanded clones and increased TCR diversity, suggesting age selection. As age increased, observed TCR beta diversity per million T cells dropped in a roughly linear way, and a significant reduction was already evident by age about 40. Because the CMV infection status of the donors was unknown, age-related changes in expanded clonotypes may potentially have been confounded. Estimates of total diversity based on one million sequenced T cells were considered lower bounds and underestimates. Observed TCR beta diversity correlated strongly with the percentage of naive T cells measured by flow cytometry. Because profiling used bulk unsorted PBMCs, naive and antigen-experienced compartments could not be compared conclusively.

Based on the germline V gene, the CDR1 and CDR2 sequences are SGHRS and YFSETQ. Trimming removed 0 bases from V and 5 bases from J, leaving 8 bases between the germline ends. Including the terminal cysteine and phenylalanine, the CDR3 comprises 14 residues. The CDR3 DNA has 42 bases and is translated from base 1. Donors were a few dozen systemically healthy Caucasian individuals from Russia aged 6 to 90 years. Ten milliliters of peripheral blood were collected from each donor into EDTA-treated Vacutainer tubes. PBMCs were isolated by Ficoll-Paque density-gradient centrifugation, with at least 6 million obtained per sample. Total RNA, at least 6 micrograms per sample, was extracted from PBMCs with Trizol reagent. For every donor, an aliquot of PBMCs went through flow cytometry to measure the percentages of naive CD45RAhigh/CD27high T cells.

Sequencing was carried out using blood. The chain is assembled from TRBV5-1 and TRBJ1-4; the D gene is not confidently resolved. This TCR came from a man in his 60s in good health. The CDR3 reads CASSLVPENEKLFF. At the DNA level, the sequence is TGCGCCAGCAGCTTGGTACCCGAGAATGAAAAACTGTTTTTT.